The 19 T cell receptor beta chains given below trace back to one sample, sequenced in a study of blood T cell repertoires in COVID-19 (dated by TCRdb to about 2020). The protocol used for the library was the immunoSEQ multiplex PCR assay. TCRdb holds this immuneACCESS table with in-frame rearrangements only. Some clones are missing; in checked studies, unresolved V genes explain under half, and the rest has no known cause. The sample table shows some 200,000 clones, and around 86% are seen once. The top ten hold 5.9% of the sample. The sequenced material came from peripheral blood. The receptors were sampled from a man older than 75 with acute or convalescent COVID-19.

As to this clone: The sample has other DNA sequences that encode this CDR3 too. The rearrangement links TRBV7-2 to TRBJ2-6; possibly TRBD2 for D (7 bases). This CDR3 is built from 16 residues. The germline gives CDR1 SGHTA, CDR2 FQGNSA. The V end lost 5 bases, the J end lost 3 bases, and 14 bases lay between the germline ends. The CDR3 reads CASSLGGQSGANVLTF. The CDR3 DNA sequence: TGTGCCAGCAGCCTCGGGGGGCAAAGTGGGGCCAACGTCCTGACTTTC.

In nucleotides, the CDR3 is TGTGCCAGCAGCTTATTAGCGGGAGAGCCTCTTAGGCGCTACAATGAGCAGTTCTTC. This gives the protein CASSLLAGEPLRRYNEQFF. The rearrangement links TRBV7-9 to TRBJ2-1; 9 nucleotides agree with TRBD2. CDR3 size: 19 residues. The V gene's germline CDR1 is SEHNR and CDR2 FQNEAQ (reference sequence). Unmatched junction bases numbered 14, after V lost 2 bases and J lost 3 bases. Complete variable domain (other parts from reference TRBV7-9 and TRBJ2-1): DTGVSQNPRHKITKRGQNVTFRCDPISEHNRLYWYRQTLGQGPEFLTYFQNEAQLEKSRLLSDRFSAERPKGSFSTLEIQRTEQGDSAMYLCASSLLAGEPLRRYNEQFFGPGTRLTVL.

The CDR3 reads CASSFIPGAAEKLFF. For the CDR3, the DNA is TGTGCCAGCAGCTTTATTCCCGGAGCTGCTGAAAAACTGTTTTTT. This sequence joins TRBV7-2 and TRBJ1-4; no reliable D call. Germline lookup yields CDR1 SGHTA and CDR2 FQGNSA. V lost 3 bases and J 7 bases, leaving 15 bases between the germline ends. The CDR3 totals 15 residues.

The J gene is TRBJ1-6, the V gene TRBV18; D perhaps matches TRBD1 (6 bases). The V gene's germline CDR1 is KGHSH and CDR2 LQKENI. V was shortened by 3 bases and J by 4 bases, with 13 bases between the two germline ends. The CDR3 consists of 16 residues. This CDR3 reads CASSPLGTSYNSPLHF. In nucleotides, the CDR3 is TGTGCCAGCTCACCCCTCGGGACATCTTATAATTCACCCCTCCACTTT.

The rearrangement joins TRBV5-4 to TRBJ1-2; D possibly corresponds to TRBD1 (5 bases). The CDR3 totals 12 residues. V lost 0 bases and J 7 bases, leaving 7 bases between the germline ends. Looked up from germline, CDR1 is SGHNT and CDR2 is YYREEE (reference sequence). The DNA of the CDR3 is TGTGCCAGCAGCTTGGACAGGCTTGGCTACACCTTC. Its translation: CASSLDRLGYTF.

This clone was found once. This chain joins TRBV18 and TRBJ2-7; 7 positions agree with TRBD1. Trimming at V came to 3 bases and at J to 0 bases, leaving 2 bases not matched to a gene. This CDR3 comprises 14 residues. Per the germline V gene, CDR1 is KGHSH and CDR2 is LQKENI. Written as DNA, the CDR3 is TGTGCCAGCTCACCTGGACAGGCCTCCTACGAGCAGTACTTC. Protein sequence: CASSPGQASYEQYF. Drawing the rest from reference TRBV18 and TRBJ2-7, the complete variable domain is NAGVMQNPRHLVRRRGQEARLRCSPMKGHSHVYWYRQLPEEGLKFMVYLQKENIIDESGMPKERFSAEFPKEGPSILRIQQVVRGDSAAYFCASSPGQASYEQYFGPGTRLTVT.

The chain combines TRBV27 with TRBJ2-2; 8 bases line up with TRBD2. Germline trimming cut 6 bases from V and 3 bases from J; bases unmatched to any gene: 3. Germline CDR1 MNHEY, CDR2 SMNVEV (reference sequence). The CDR3 is 14 residues long. CDR3 sequence reads: CASRTSGYTGELFF. CDR3 sequence (DNA): TGTGCCAGCAGAACTAGCGGATACACCGGGGAGCTGTTTTTT.

The V gene is TRBV5-1, the J gene TRBJ2-1; 16 bases line up with TRBD2. This CDR3 has 16 amino acids. The J segment lost 9 bases and the V segment lost 3 bases, leaving 6 bases of the junction unmatched. Germline V gives CDR1 SGHRS, CDR2 YFSETQ. CDR3 loop: CASSWGTSGRAAEQFF. In DNA form, the CDR3 reads TGCGCCAGCAGCTGGGGGACTAGCGGGAGGGCCGCTGAGCAGTTCTTC. The full variable domain, rest sourced from reference TRBV5-1 and TRBJ2-1, is KAGVTQTPRYLIKTRGQQVTLSCSPISGHRSVSWYQQTPGQGLQFLFEYFSETQRNKGNFPGRFSGRQFSNSRSEMNVSTLELGDSALYLCASSWGTSGRAAEQFFGPGTRLTVL.

V is TRBV9 and J is TRBJ2-5; TRBD2 agrees at 8 bases. Germline V CDR1 and CDR2: SGDLS, YYNGEE. J was trimmed by 1 base and V by 4 bases; bases with no gene match: 6. This CDR3 has 15 residues. In nucleotides, the CDR3 is TGTGCCAGCAGCACAATAGCGGGAACCCAAGAGACCCAGTACTTC. It encodes CASSTIAGTQETQYF. Filled out from reference TRBV9 and TRBJ2-5, the complete variable domain reads DSGVTQTPKHLITATGQRVTLRCSPRSGDLSVYWYQQSLDQGLQFLIQYYNGEERAKGNILERFSAQQFPDLHSELNLSSLELGDSALYFCASSTIAGTQETQYFGPGTRLLVL.

V and J are TRBV7-8 and TRBJ2-3, with TRBD2 identical over 7 bases. This CDR3 has 16 amino acids. From germline, CDR1 is SGHVS and CDR2 FQNEAQ. Trimming took 1 base from V and 1 from J; bases not matched to a gene: 5. In DNA, the CDR3 is TGTGCCAGCAGCTTAGTGGCGGGAGTCCGCACAGATACGCAGTATTTT. It yields the protein CASSLVAGVRTDTQYF.

The V and J genes are TRBV6-5 and TRBJ2-2, with a possible D match to TRBD1 (6 bases). V shed 6 bases and J shed 5 bases, with 16 bases lying between them. CDR1 is MNHEY, CDR2 SVGAGI, per germline. The CDR3 totals 15 residues. CDR3 sequence (DNA): TGTGCCAGCAGCCGAGGGACACACAGGACCGGGGAGCTGTTTTTT. As protein: CASSRGTHRTGELFF.

This chain uses TRBV19 with TRBJ2-4; D is unclear. The germline CDR1 and CDR2 sequences are LNHDA and SQIVND (reference sequence). The length of the CDR3 is 17 residues. V lost 5 bases and J 16 bases, leaving 33 bases between the germline ends. DNA for the CDR3: TGTGCCAGTAGTCCTCACTATATGGATGAATCGAAGAGTTCCCTTTACTTC. Translating gives CASSPHYMDESKSSLYF. The full variable domain, rest sourced from reference TRBV19 and TRBJ2-4, is DGGITQSPKYLFRKEGQNVTLSCEQNLNHDAMYWYRQDPGQGLRLIYYSQIVNDFQKGDIAEGYSVSREKKESFPLTVTSAQKNPTAFYLCASSPHYMDESKSSLYFGAGTRLSVL.

This clone was detected once. V gene TRBV27 combines with J gene TRBJ2-1, with 9 nucleotides matching TRBD1. CDR3 length: 17 residues. Germline CDR1 and CDR2: MNHEY and SMNVEV (reference sequence). V lost 5 bases and J lost 4; bases outside the gene matches: 12. The CDR3 spells CASSNRGQLPTYNEQFF. Here the CDR3 DNA reads TGTGCCAGCAGTAACAGGGGGCAGTTACCTACATACAATGAGCAGTTCTTC.

This clone has a single count. This chain connects TRBV7-2 to TRBJ1-2; 10 bases are shared with TRBD1. Per the germline V gene, CDR1 is SGHTA and CDR2 is FQGNSA. V trimming: 4 bases; J trimming: 8 bases; junction bases outside the gene matches: 7. This CDR3 is built from 14 residues. CDR3 sequence: CASSSTGGTYGYTF. CDR3 nucleotides: TGTGCCAGCAGCTCGACAGGGGGCACTTACGGCTACACCTTC.

In its sample, this clone was seen many times. This sequence joins TRBV6-5 and TRBJ1-2; 10 nucleotides line up with TRBD1. This CDR3 region has 14 residues. Germline loops: CDR1 MNHEY, CDR2 SVGAGI. Trimming removed 0 bases from V and 7 bases from J; junction bases left unmatched: 2. Here the CDR3 reads CASSYSGQGSGYTF. In DNA form, the CDR3 reads TGTGCCAGCAGTTACTCGGGACAGGGGTCTGGCTACACCTTC.

The chain employs TRBV7-9 and TRBJ1-4; no clear D. Trimming took 3 bases from V and 3 from J, leaving 8 bases between them. CDR3 length: 14 amino acids. CDR1 SEHNR and CDR2 FQNEAQ come from the germline V gene (reference sequence). The DNA of the CDR3 is TGTGCCAGCAGCTTCGCGGGATCTAATGAAAAACTGTTTTTT. This gives the protein CASSFAGSNEKLFF.

The chain is built from TRBV30 and TRBJ1-5; tentative D call: TRBD1 (6 bases). The CDR3 length is 15 residues. Trimming left V 2 bases short and J 3 bases short, with 14 bases between. Germline-derived CDR1 and CDR2 are GTSNPN and SVGIG (reference sequence). The chain's CDR3 is CAWSRGHPNNQPQHF. The CDR3, as DNA: TGTGCCTGGAGTAGGGGACACCCAAACAATCAGCCCCAGCATTTT. The whole variable domain, filled in from reference TRBV30 and TRBJ1-5, reads SQTIHQWPATLVQPVGSPLSLECTVEGTSNPNLYWYRQAAGRGLQLLFYSVGIGQISSEVPQNLSASRPQDRQFILSSKKLLLSDSGFYLCAWSRGHPNNQPQHFGDGTRLSIL.

The gene calls are TRBV7-9 and TRBJ1-6; 7 bases fit TRBD1. Germline values: CDR1 SEHNR, CDR2 FQNEAQ (reference sequence). V trimming: 4 bases; J trimming: 4 bases; junction bases outside the gene matches: 7. This CDR3 has 16 residues. The CDR3, as DNA: TGTGCCAGCAGCTCCGGAGGGACAGTTTATAATTCACCCCTCCACTTT. It specifies CASSSGGTVYNSPLHF.

The sample holds a few counts of this clone. The chain carries TRBV7-8 and TRBJ1-1; TRBD1 matches at 7 bases. CDR1 is SGHVS, CDR2 FQNEAQ, per germline. Trimming at V came to 5 bases and at J to 4 bases, leaving 7 bases not matched to a gene. This CDR3 is built from 14 residues. This CDR3 reads CASSRNRDSTEAFF. The DNA for the CDR3 is TGTGCCAGCAGCCGCAACCGGGACAGCACTGAAGCTTTCTTT.